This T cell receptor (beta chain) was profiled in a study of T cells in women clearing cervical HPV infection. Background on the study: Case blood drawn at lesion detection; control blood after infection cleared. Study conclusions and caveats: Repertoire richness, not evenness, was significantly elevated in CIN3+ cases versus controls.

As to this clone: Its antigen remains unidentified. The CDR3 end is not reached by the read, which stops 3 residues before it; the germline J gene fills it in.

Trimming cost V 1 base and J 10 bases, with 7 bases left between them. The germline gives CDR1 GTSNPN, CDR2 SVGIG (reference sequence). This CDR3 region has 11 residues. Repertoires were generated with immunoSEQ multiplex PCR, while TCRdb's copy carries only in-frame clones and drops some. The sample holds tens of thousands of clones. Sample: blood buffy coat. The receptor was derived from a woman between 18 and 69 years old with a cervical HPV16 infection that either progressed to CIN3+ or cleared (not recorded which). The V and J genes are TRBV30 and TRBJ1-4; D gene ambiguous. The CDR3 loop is CAWSGTGKLFF. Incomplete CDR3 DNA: TGTGCCTGGAGTGGGACTGGAAAA.